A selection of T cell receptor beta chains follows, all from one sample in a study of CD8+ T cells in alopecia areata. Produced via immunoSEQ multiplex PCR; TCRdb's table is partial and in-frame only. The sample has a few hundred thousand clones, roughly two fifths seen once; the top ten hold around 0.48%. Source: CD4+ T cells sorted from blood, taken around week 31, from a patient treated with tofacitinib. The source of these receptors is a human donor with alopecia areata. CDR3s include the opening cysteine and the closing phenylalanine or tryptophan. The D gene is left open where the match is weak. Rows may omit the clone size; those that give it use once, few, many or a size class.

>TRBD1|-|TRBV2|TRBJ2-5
TGTGCCAGCAGGCACAGGGGTCGCGAGACCCAGTACTTC
CASRHRGRETQYF
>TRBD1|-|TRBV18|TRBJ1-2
TGTGCCAGCTCATTGACGGACAGGGGCTATGGCTACACCTTC
CASSLTDRGYGYTF
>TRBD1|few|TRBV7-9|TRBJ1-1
TGTGCCAGCAGCTTAAGACAGGGAGATGGTGAAGCTTTCTTT
CASSLRQGDGEAFF
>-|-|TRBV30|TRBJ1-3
TGTGCCTGGAGCATCACGGGAGACACCATATATTTT
CAWSITGDTIYF
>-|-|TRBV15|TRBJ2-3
TGTGCCACCAGCCCGATGCTGGCTCGTAGCACAGATACGCAGTATTTT
CATSPMLARSTDTQYF
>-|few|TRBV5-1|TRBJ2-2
TGCGCCAGCAGGGGACCTACAGGGAACACCGGGGAGCTGTTTTTT
CASRGPTGNTGELFF
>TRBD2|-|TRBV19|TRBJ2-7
TGTGCCAGTAGCCGCCAGACTAGCGGGACCTACGAGCAGTACTTC
CASSRQTSGTYEQYF
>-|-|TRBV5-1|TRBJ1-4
TGCGCCAGCAGCTTGGACGGAGGAGAAAAACTGTTTTTT
CASSLDGGEKLFF
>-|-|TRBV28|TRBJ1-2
TGTGCCAGCAGACCCCGAAGGGGGGCCAACTATGGCTACACCTTC
CASRPRRGANYGYTF
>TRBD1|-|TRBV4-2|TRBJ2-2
TGTGCCAGCAGCCCTGACAGGGCGCACACCGGGGAGCTGTTTTTT
CASSPDRAHTGELFF
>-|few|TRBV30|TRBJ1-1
TGTGCCTGGACCCCAACGAATATAAGGAGGGCTTTCTTT
CAWTPTNIRRAFF
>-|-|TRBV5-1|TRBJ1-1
TGCGCCAGCAGCCGCGAGCTCACAATGAACACTGAAGCTTTCTTT
CASSRELTMNTEAFF
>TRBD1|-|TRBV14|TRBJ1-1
TGTGCCAGCAAACGCCAGGGGGTGAACACTGAAGCTTTCTTT
CASKRQGVNTEAFF
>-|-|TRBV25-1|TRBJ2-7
TGTGCCAGCAGTGTTCTAGGACGCTTCGAGCAGTACTTC
CASSVLGRFEQYF
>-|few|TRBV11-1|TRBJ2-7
TGTGCCAGCAGCTCAGAGGGAGGTGCCTACGAGCAGTACTTC
CASSSEGGAYEQYF
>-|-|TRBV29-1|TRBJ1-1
TGCAGCGTTGGCCCCCGCTTGAACACTGAAGCTTTCTTT
CSVGPRLNTEAFF
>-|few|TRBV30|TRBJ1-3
TGTGCCTGGAGTCCGGACTCCTCTGGAAACACCATATATTTT
CAWSPDSSGNTIYF
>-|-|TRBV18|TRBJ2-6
TGTGCCAGCTCACCTAGGGGGGCCTTAGGGGCCAACGTCCTGACTTTC
CASSPRGALGANVLTF
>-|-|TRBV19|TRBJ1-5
TGTGCCAGTGTTCCTAGGACGGTTTTAAAACGTCAGCCCCAGCATTTT
CASVPRTVLKRQPQHF
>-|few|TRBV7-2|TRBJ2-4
TGTGCCAGCAGCTTAGTTACCGGGGGCCTGGGAAACATTCAGTACTTC
CASSLVTGGLGNIQYF
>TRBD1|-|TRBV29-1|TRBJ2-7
TGCAGCGTCTCGACAGGGGAAGCATACGAGCAGTACTTC
CSVSTGEAYEQYF
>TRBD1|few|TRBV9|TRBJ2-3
TGTGCCAGCAGCGTAAGCTCGGGACAGAGCACAGATACGCAGTATTTT
CASSVSSGQSTDTQYF
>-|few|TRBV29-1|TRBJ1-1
TGCAGCGTTGAAGATCCCCCGGGGGCGAACACTGAAGCTTTCTTT
CSVEDPPGANTEAFF
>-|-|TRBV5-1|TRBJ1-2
TGCGCCAGCAGCTTGTCCCTAGCAACTAACTATGGCTACACCTTC
CASSLSLATNYGYTF
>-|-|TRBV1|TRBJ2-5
TGCACCAGCAGCCAATGGGAGCGGCAAGAGACCCAGTACTTC
CTSSQWERQETQYF
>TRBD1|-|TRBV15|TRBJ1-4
TGTGCCACCAGCAGAGGTGACAGGGGGTTGAATGAAAAACTGTTTTTT
CATSRGDRGLNEKLFF
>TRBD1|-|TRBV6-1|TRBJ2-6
TGTGCCAGCGCGGGACAGGCCGGGGCCAACGTCCTGACTTTC
CASAGQAGANVLTF
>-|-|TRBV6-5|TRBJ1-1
TGTGCCAGCAGTCCCGACATACAGAACACTGAAGCTTTCTTT
CASSPDIQNTEAFF
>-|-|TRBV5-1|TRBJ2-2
TGCGCCAGCAGTTTGGACGGCCCGAACACCGGGGAGCTGTTTTTT
CASSLDGPNTGELFF
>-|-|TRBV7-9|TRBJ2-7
TGTGCCAGCAGAGATACAGGAGGGGAGTGGTACTTC
CASRDTGGEWYF
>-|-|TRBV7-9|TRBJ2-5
TGTGCCAGCAGCTTAGTAGGGGCGGAGACCCAGTACTTC
CASSLVGAETQYF
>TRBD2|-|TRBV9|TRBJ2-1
TGTGCCAGCAGCCCACGACTAGCGGGGTTCAATGAGCAGTTCTTC
CASSPRLAGFNEQFF
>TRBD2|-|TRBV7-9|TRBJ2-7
TGTGCCAGCAGCTTAGGACTAGCGGAGTCCTACGAGCAGTACTTC
CASSLGLAESYEQYF
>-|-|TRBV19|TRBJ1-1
TGTGCCAGTAGTATTACCGGGGTATGGACTGAAGCTTTCTTT
CASSITGVWTEAFF
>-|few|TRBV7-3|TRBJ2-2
TGTGCCAGCAGCTTAAGTTCCACCGGGGAGCTGTTTTTT
CASSLSSTGELFF
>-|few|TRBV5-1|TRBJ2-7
TGCGCCAGCAGCCCCACCACCTACGAGCAGTACTTC
CASSPTTYEQYF
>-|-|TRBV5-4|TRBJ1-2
TGTGCCAGCAGCTTGCCAGGGGCGTACTATGGCTACACCTTC
CASSLPGAYYGYTF
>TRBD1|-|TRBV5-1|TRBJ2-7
TGCGCCAGCAGCCCAAGGACAGGGGATTACGAGCAGTACTTC
CASSPRTGDYEQYF
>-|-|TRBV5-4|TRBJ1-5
TGTGCCAGCAGCTTCGGGGCAGATCAGCCCCAGCATTTT
CASSFGADQPQHF
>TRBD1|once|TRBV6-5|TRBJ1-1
TGTGCCAGCAGTTACTCCGGCCCAGGGGGTTCTCGGGCTTTCTTT
CASSYSGPGGSRAFF
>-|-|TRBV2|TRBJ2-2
TGTGCCAGCACCCCACAAGCTCCAGGGGAGCTGTTTTTT
CASTPQAPGELFF
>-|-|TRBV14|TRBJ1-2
TGTGCCAGCAGCCAAGATTTTAGGGGACATCTTAACTATGGCTACACCTTC
CASSQDFRGHLNYGYTF
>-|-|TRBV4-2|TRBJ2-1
TGTGCCAGCAGCCCTAGTCCTATCGCCTACAATGAGCAGTTCTTC
CASSPSPIAYNEQFF
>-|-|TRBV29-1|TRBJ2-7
TGCAGCGTTGACGAGGGATCTAACTACGAGCAGTACTTC
CSVDEGSNYEQYF
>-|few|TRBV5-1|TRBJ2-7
TGCGCCAGCAGCTTAGAGGACGAGCAGTACTTC
CASSLEDEQYF
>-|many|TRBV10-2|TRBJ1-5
TGCGCCAGCAGCCCTTCGGACGTGGGTCAGCCCCAGCATTTT
CASSPSDVGQPQHF
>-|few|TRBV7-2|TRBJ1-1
TGTGCCAGCAGCTTCCACCGCACCGGGACCGCAGAAGTGGCTTTCTTT
CASSFHRTGTAEVAFF
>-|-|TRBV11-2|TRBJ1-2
TGTGCCAGCAGCTCCTTACAGGGTGCCTATGGCTACACCTTC
CASSSLQGAYGYTF
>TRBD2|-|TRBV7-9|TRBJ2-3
TGTGCCAGCAGCTACCGGACCGGGACTAGCGGGAGCAGCACAGATACGCAGTATTTT
CASSYRTGTSGSSTDTQYF